The present T cell receptor beta chain was sequenced within a study of blood T cell repertoires in COVID-19. In the study overall: The study drew acute and convalescent COVID-19 samples from the United States, Italy and Spain. T cells, B-cell-depleted T cells, or PBMCs supplied cDNA or gDNA.

Per the original methods: Reference gene primer amplification gave nucleated cell count estimates. The method was immunoSEQ multiplex PCR; TCRdb's version includes in-frame clones alone and lacks a portion of them. The V and J calls and the clone size are those of that table, but D and trimming were determined from the DNA. The table records a few hundred thousand clones, around 83% of them present only once. The CDR3 contains 16 residues. The germline V gene encodes CDR1 MNHNS and CDR2 SASEGT. Germline trimming cut 4 bases from V and 4 bases from J; bases unmatched to any gene: 9. This chain uses TRBV6-1 with TRBJ1-4; the match to TRBD1 covers 7 bases. The TCR sequence derives from a man aged 18-30 years with active or convalescent COVID-19. Sequenced input: peripheral blood. Written as DNA, the CDR3 is TGTGCCAGCAGTGCTACGCCGGGACAGAGTAATGAAAAACTGTTTTTT. Protein: CASSATPGQSNEKLFF.